The 32 T cell receptor beta chains listed next were all sequenced from one sample in a study of T cell responses to AZD1222 COVID-19 vaccine. The repertoire was sequenced with immunoSEQ multiplex PCR; TCRdb's copy has only in-frame clones and lacks some. Of around 120,000 clones listed, 88% are singletons. This specimen was peripheral blood, taken on day 0 of AZD1222 vaccination. The receptors come from an adult in good health.

V gene TRBV6-5 combines with J gene TRBJ2-3, with TRBD1 identical over 8 bases. Germline CDR1 and CDR2: MNHEY and SVGAGI. The CDR3 has 15 residues. J gave up 5 bases and V 2 bases, and 6 bases lay outside the gene matches. The CDR3 sequence is CASSYGQGWVDTQYF. The CDR3 coding sequence is TGTGCCAGCAGTTACGGACAGGGATGGGTAGATACGCAGTATTTT.

Comments on this clone: Other DNA sequences in the same sample also yield this CDR3. This sequence joins TRBV6-5 and TRBJ1-2, with 8 positions matching TRBD1. The germline CDR1 and CDR2 sequences are MNHEY and SVGAGI. The CDR3 loop spans 14 amino acids. V dropped 7 bases and J dropped 4; count of bases not matched to a gene: 8. The CDR3 nucleotides read TGTGCCAGCACCCGACAGGGGACTAGCTATGGCTACACCTTC. Amino acid sequence: CASTRQGTSYGYTF.

The rearrangement links TRBV28 to TRBJ1-4, with D perhaps TRBD1 (5 bases). CDR1 MDHEN and CDR2 SYDVKM come from the germline V gene. The CDR3 runs to 16 residues. V lost 0 bases, J lost 8 bases, and 16 bases lay in between. The CDR3 loop is CASSLWGTRGFEKLFF. The CDR3 region has the DNA TGTGCCAGCAGTTTATGGGGGACCCGCGGGTTCGAAAAACTGTTTTTT.

The chain has TRBV6-5 and TRBJ2-2; the D gene is possibly TRBD1 (6 bases). This CDR3 contains 15 residues. The germline V and J ends were trimmed by 2 bases and 7 bases, with 14 bases remaining between them. Per the germline V gene, CDR1 is MNHEY and CDR2 is SVGAGI. The CDR3 DNA is TGTGCCAGCAGTTACGGCCACCAGGGGTACGGGGAGCTGTTTTTT. It is translated as CASSYGHQGYGELFF.

The CDR3 sequence is CASSPGKHNYGYTF. The CDR3, as DNA: TGTGCCAGCAGCCCAGGGAAGCATAACTATGGCTACACCTTC. This chain uses TRBV7-2 with TRBJ1-2; possibly TRBD1 for D (5 bases). The germline V gene has CDR1 SGHTA and CDR2 FQGNSA. Trimming shortened V by 5 bases and J by 1 base, and 11 bases separated the two germline ends. The CDR3 runs to 14 residues.

The gene calls are TRBV5-1 and TRBJ2-7, with a tentative D call TRBD2 (5 bases). Trimming pared 0 bases from V and 5 bases from J, leaving 9 bases between. Germline V lookup: CDR1 SGHRS, CDR2 YFSETQ. The length of the CDR3 is 13 residues. In DNA form, the CDR3 reads TGCGCCAGCAGCTTGGCTCCGGGGAACGAGCAGTACTTC. Translating it yields CASSLAPGNEQYF.

CDR3 sequence: CATSDLAGVELHSGNTIYF. CDR3 sequence (DNA): TGTGCCACCAGTGATTTGGCCGGAGTCGAGCTACACTCTGGAAACACCATATATTTT. The V and J genes are TRBV24-1 and TRBJ1-3, with D unclear. CDR3 length: 19 residues. In germline, CDR1 is KGHDR, CDR2 SFDVKD. V dropped 0 bases and J dropped 0 bases, with 17 bases sitting between them.

The rearrangement uses TRBV7-9 and TRBJ1-2, with a possible D match to TRBD1 (5 bases). The V gene lost 1 base and the J gene lost 4 bases, with 10 bases spanning the gap. The CDR3 is 14 amino acids. The V gene's germline CDR1 is SEHNR and CDR2 FQNEAQ (reference sequence). The CDR3 region is CASSLEDSSYGYTF. CDR3 coding DNA: TGTGCCAGCAGCTTAGAAGACAGCTCCTATGGCTACACCTTC.

This rearrangement joins TRBV3-1 (or the pseudogene TRBV3-2) to TRBJ1-2; D remains unclear. Trimming cost V 0 bases and J 3 bases, with 8 bases left between them. Per the germline V gene, CDR1 is LGHDT and CDR2 is YNNKEL (reference sequence). The CDR3 extends over 14 amino acids. The DNA for the CDR3 is TGTGCCAGCAGCCAAGAGATAGTCGACTATGGCTACACCTTC. It codes for CASSQEIVDYGYTF.

V gene TRBV19 combines with J gene TRBJ2-7; 9 bases agree with TRBD2. Losses at the gene ends were 2 bases for V and 4 bases for J; bases not matched to a gene: 18. The CDR3 is 19 amino acids. Germline V gene data show CDR1 as LNHDA and CDR2 as SQIVND (reference sequence). CDR3 coding DNA: TGTGCCAGTAGTATAAGTTCCCTAGCGGGATATTTGCGGGATTACGAGCAGTACTTC. Encoded protein: CASSISSLAGYLRDYEQYF.

V usage is TRBV7-3 and J usage is TRBJ1-2, with 10 bases that match TRBD1. V lost 2 bases to trimming and J lost 8 bases; unmatched junction nucleotides: 8. Germline V gives CDR1 SGHTA, CDR2 FQGTGA. The CDR3 is made up of 15 amino acids. The CDR3 here is CASSLPPGQGNGYTF. The CDR3 nucleotides are TGTGCCAGCAGCTTACCCCCGGGACAGGGGAACGGCTACACCTTC.

This sequence joins TRBV9 and TRBJ2-1; TRBD2 aligns across 12 bases. The length of the CDR3 is 16 residues. The V gene end was trimmed by 4 bases and the J gene end by 9 bases; junction bases not matched to a gene: 11. Germline values: CDR1 SGDLS, CDR2 YYNGEE. The CDR3 DNA reads as TGTGCCAGCAGCCCGGTAGCTAGCGGGAGGGCCGGTGAGCAGTTCTTC. This sequence encodes CASSPVASGRAGEQFF.

The chain uses TRBV11-2 and TRBJ2-7; D unclear. The CDR3 is 11 amino acids. Germline lookup yields CDR1 SGHAT and CDR2 FQNNGV. Trimming removed 5 bases from V and 9 bases from J, with 11 bases in between. For the CDR3, the DNA is TGTGCCAGCAGCCCCCGTATAGGGCAGTACTTC. Residues: CASSPRIGQYF.

The rearrangement links TRBV12-3 or TRBV12-4 to TRBJ1-5; D is unresolved. The CDR3 runs 12 residues. Trimming removed 6 bases at V and 5 bases at J, with 8 bases between. Written as DNA, the CDR3 is TGTGCCAGCAGCTCCGCTCATCAGCCCCAGCATTTT. Its translation is CASSSAHQPQHF.

V usage is TRBV5-4 and J usage is TRBJ2-1; no clear D. There are 12 residues in the CDR3. With 0 bases removed from V and 3 bases from J, the gap between germline ends came to 1 base. CDR1 and CDR2 from the germline V gene are SGHNT and YYREEE (reference sequence). CDR3 region: CASSLDYNEQFF. DNA of the CDR3: TGTGCCAGCAGCTTGGACTACAATGAGCAGTTCTTC.

This clone was seen at least ten times. The chain links TRBV18 to TRBJ2-7; D ambiguous. With 1 base removed from V and 4 bases from J, the gap between germline ends came to 14 bases. This CDR3 comprises 15 residues. Germline CDR1 reads KGHSH; CDR2 reads LQKENI. The CDR3: CASSPQSERSYEQYF. CDR3 sequence (DNA): TGTGCCAGCTCACCACAATCAGAGAGAAGTTACGAGCAGTACTTC.

The chain is built from TRBV7-8 and TRBJ1-2; TRBD1 is a possible D gene (6 bases). Germline V gene lookup returns CDR1 SGHVS and CDR2 FQNEAQ. This CDR3 spans 15 amino acids. Trimming left V 0 bases short and J 0 bases short, with 8 bases between. The DNA of the CDR3 is TGTGCCAGCAGCTTAGCTCAGGGGCCTAACTATGGCTACACCTTC. Translating it yields CASSLAQGPNYGYTF.

This clone was observed a handful of times. The chain carries TRBV6-1 and TRBJ1-4; D unresolved. V was cut by 0 bases and J by 4 bases, with 12 bases left in between. The CDR3 runs to 16 residues. Germline values: CDR1 MNHNS, CDR2 SASEGT. The CDR3 spells CASSEAPGRINEKLFF. The CDR3 DNA sequence: TGTGCCAGCAGTGAAGCGCCTGGACGGATTAATGAAAAACTGTTTTTT.

The chain links TRBV6-5 to TRBJ2-7; 7 bases are a match to TRBD2. Trimming removed 0 bases from V and 4 bases from J; junction bases left unmatched: 6. The CDR3 is 15 residues long. Germline V gives CDR1 MNHEY, CDR2 SVGAGI. The CDR3: CASSYSSLGGYEQYF. The CDR3 region has the DNA TGTGCCAGCAGTTACTCGAGCCTGGGAGGGTACGAGCAGTACTTC.

This clone was seen a single time. The V and J genes are TRBV4-1 and TRBJ2-1; 10 bases map to TRBD2. V lost 3 bases, J lost 0 bases, and 5 bases stayed unmatched. Germline values: CDR1 MGHRA, CDR2 YSYEKL. This CDR3 has 17 residues. CDR3 nucleotide sequence: TGCGCCAGCAGCCATGGACGGACTAGCGGCTCCTACAATGAGCAGTTCTTC. It codes for CASSHGRTSGSYNEQFF.

This chain uses TRBV7-3 with TRBJ2-5, with 7 positions matching TRBD1. The germline V gene has CDR1 SGHTA and CDR2 FQGTGA. V was pared by 5 bases and J by 1 base, with 4 bases of the junction left unmatched. This CDR3 has 14 amino acids. The CDR3 nucleotides are TGTGCCAGCAGCCCACAGGGGTCCCAAGAGACCCAGTACTTC. Its protein product is CASSPQGSQETQYF.

V and J are TRBV4-3 and TRBJ1-1; D is undetermined. The germline V and J ends were trimmed by 4 bases and 1 base, with 7 bases remaining between them. Germline loops: CDR1 LGHNA, CDR2 YSLEER. The length of the CDR3 is 13 residues. CDR3 nucleotides: TGCGCCAGCAGCCTCGGATGGAACACTGAAGCTTTCTTT. Translated: CASSLGWNTEAFF.

The rearrangement links TRBV6-2 or TRBV6-3 to TRBJ2-1; D is possibly TRBD2 (6 bases). CDR1 is MNHEY, CDR2 SVGEGT, per germline. Between the trimmed V and J ends, which lost 2 bases and 6 bases, there was a span of 14 bases. This CDR3 is built from 15 residues. The CDR3 DNA is TGTGCCAGCAGTTACGGCGGGATTGCCCTCAATGAGCAGTTCTTC. Protein product: CASSYGGIALNEQFF.

This chain joins TRBV18 and TRBJ1-2; D is uncertain. Germline V CDR1 and CDR2: KGHSH, LQKENI. Trimming stripped 0 bases from V and 4 bases from J, with 9 bases between. The CDR3 spans 14 residues. CDR3 in amino acids: CASSPPEVGYGYTF. Here the CDR3 DNA reads TGTGCCAGCTCACCACCGGAGGTCGGCTATGGCTACACCTTC.

CDR3 sequence (DNA): TGTGCCATTGGACTAGAGATGAGCACAGATACGCAGTATTTT. It specifies CAIGLEMSTDTQYF. The chain combines TRBV10-3 with TRBJ2-3; 7 nucleotides align to TRBD2. With 9 bases clipped from V and 0 bases from J, the junction kept 6 bases outside the gene matches. This CDR3 region has 14 residues. CDR1 is ENHRY and CDR2 is SYGVKD in the germline V gene.

With respect to this clone: At one end the junction does not follow the germline gene, possibly because of a read error. The V and J genes are TRBV3-1 (or the pseudogene TRBV3-2) and TRBJ2-7; 13 bases agree with TRBD2. This CDR3 has 13 amino acids. Germline lookup yields CDR1 LGHDT and CDR2 YNNKEL (reference sequence). The CDR3 loop reads CASSHTTSGGARF. The CDR3 coding sequence is TGTGCCAGCAGCCATACCACTAGCGGGGGGGCCCGTTTC.

The rearrangement links TRBV15 to TRBJ2-5; D ambiguous. Germline V gene sequence: CDR1 LNHNV, CDR2 YYDKDF (reference sequence). The CDR3 runs 14 residues. The V gene lost 1 base and the J gene lost 0 bases, with 6 bases spanning the gap. CDR3 protein: CATSRAADQETQYF. CDR3 DNA: TGTGCCACCAGCAGAGCCGCGGACCAAGAGACCCAGTACTTC. Variable domain in full (rest from reference TRBV15 and TRBJ2-5): DAMVIQNPRYQVTQFGKPVTLSCSQTLNHNVMYWYQQKSSQAPKLLFHYYDKDFNNEADTPDNFQSRRPNTSFCFLDIRSPGLGDTAMYLCATSRAADQETQYFGPGTRLLVL.

The gene calls are TRBV27 and TRBJ1-4, with a weak D call TRBD1 (6 bases). V was pared by 7 bases and J by 4 bases, with 10 bases between. Germline-derived CDR1 and CDR2 are MNHEY and SMNVEV (reference sequence). The length of the CDR3 is 13 residues. The CDR3 sequence: CASKKGDNEKLFF. The CDR3 DNA reads TGTGCCAGCAAGAAGGGGGATAATGAAAAACTGTTTTTT.

This rearrangement joins TRBV7-2 to TRBJ1-5, with D unclear. The germline gives CDR1 SGHTA, CDR2 FQGNSA. Trimming left V 0 bases short and J 1 base short, with 7 bases between. This CDR3 is 15 amino acids long. CDR3 bases: TGTGCCAGCAGCTTAGCGAGGGCCAGCAATCAGCCCCAGCATTTT. It translates to CASSLARASNQPQHF.

The rearrangement links TRBV3-1 (or the pseudogene TRBV3-2) to TRBJ2-4, with D unclear. Germline CDR1 is LGHDT and CDR2 is YNNKEL (reference sequence). The CDR3 has 18 residues. V was cut by 0 bases and J by 0 bases, with 15 bases left in between. The CDR3 protein is CASSQDSMIHLAKNIQYF. In nucleotides, the CDR3 is TGTGCCAGCAGCCAAGATTCCATGATACACCTAGCCAAAAACATTCAGTACTTC.

This sequence joins TRBV19 and TRBJ1-4, with D possibly matching TRBD1 (6 bases). The V gene lost 10 bases and the J gene lost 0 bases, with 12 bases spanning the gap. CDR1 and CDR2 (germline): LNHDA, SQIVND (reference sequence). CDR3 length: 14 amino acids. CDR3 bases: TGTGCCACCCGAGGGGGGGCAACTAATGAAAAACTGTTTTTT. Amino acid sequence: CATRGGATNEKLFF.

This clone showed up just a few times. The V and J genes are TRBV6-5 and TRBJ2-7, with 9 bases lining up with TRBD1. Trimming at V came to 7 bases and at J to 2 bases, leaving 6 bases not matched to a gene. Germline V gene sequence: CDR1 MNHEY, CDR2 SVGAGI. The CDR3 has 14 residues. CDR3 loop: CASTPDRGAYEQYF. In nucleotides, the CDR3 is TGTGCCAGCACCCCGGACAGGGGAGCCTACGAGCAGTACTTC.